This TCR beta chain was recovered during a study of T-cell memory formation after mild COVID-19. Study information: There were largely donor-specific TCR clusters. Study-level results: Among CD4+ contracting clones, most were CM and EM, and CD8+ ones EMRA. Pre-infection memory held some responding clones, suggesting pre-existing cross-reactive T cells responded.

The CDR3 consists of 17 residues. The J segment lost 0 bases and the V segment lost 5 bases, leaving 6 bases of the junction unmatched. Barcoded TCR alpha and TCR beta cDNA libraries with UMIs came from 5'RACE using constant-segment primers. TCRdb reprocessed the 5' RACE reads with MiXCR, giving one entry per CDR3 protein. The sample has about 430,000 distinct CDR3 sequences, 20% to 25% seen once; the top ten hold 8.8%. This clonotype has more than one count but fewer than ten. Its matching antigen is unknown. Material: PBMCs or a T cell subset sorted from them (not recorded which). This TCR derives from an adult woman who had mild COVID-19 (a few samples of this study predate the infection). Cell type and time point are not known. The V call is TRBV12-3 or TRBV12-4, the J call TRBJ2-6; 8 bases are a match to TRBD1. In nucleotides, the CDR3 is TGTGCCAGCAGTCTGTGGACAGGGAACTCTGGGGCCAACGTCCTGACTTTC. It specifies CASSLWTGNSGANVLTF.